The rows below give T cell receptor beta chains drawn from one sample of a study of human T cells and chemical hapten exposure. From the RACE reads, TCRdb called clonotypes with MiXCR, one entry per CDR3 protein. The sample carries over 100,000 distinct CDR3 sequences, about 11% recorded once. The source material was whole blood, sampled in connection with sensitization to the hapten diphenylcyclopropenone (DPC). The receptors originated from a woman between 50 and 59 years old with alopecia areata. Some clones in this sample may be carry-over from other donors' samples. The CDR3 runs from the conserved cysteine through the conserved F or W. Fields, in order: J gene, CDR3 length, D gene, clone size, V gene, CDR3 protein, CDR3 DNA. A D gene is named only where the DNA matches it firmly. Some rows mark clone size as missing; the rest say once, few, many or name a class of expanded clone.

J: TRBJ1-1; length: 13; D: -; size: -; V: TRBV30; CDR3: CAWSVQVNTEAFF; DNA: TGTGCCTGGAGTGTTCAGGTGAACACTGAAGCTTTCTTT
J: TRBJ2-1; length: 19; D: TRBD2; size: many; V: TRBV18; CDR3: CASSPMGLAGASPYNEQFF; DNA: TGTGCCAGCTCACCAATGGGACTAGCGGGAGCGTCCCCCTACAATGAGCAGTTCTTC
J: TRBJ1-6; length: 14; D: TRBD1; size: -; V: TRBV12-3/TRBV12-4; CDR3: CASSFEGAGSPLHF; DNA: TGTGCCAGCAGTTTTGAGGGGGCGGGTTCACCCCTCCACTTT
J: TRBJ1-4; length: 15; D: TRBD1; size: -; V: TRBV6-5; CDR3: CASRDRGSLNEKLFF; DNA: TGTGCCAGCAGAGACAGGGGATCCCTTAATGAAAAACTGTTTTTT
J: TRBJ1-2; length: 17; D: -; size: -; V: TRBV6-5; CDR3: CASSYSKWVGTNYGYTF; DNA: TGTGCCAGCAGTTACTCGAAATGGGTAGGAACTAACTATGGCTACACCTTC
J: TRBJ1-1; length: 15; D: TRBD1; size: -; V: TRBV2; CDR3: CASSEGRRGGNEAFF; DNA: TGTGCCAGCAGTGAAGGTCGGAGAGGGGGCAATGAAGCTTTCTTT
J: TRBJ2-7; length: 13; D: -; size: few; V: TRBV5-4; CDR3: CASSLFGGDEQYF; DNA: TGTGCCAGCAGCTTGTTCGGCGGGGACGAGCAGTACTTC
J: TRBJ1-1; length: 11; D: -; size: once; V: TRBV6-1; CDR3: CASPRASEAFF; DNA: TGTGCCAGCCCGAGGGCCAGTGAAGCTTTCTTT
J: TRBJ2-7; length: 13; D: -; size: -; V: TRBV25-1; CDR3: CASSERDGYEQYF; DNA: TGTGCCAGCAGTGAACGGGACGGGTACGAGCAGTACTTC
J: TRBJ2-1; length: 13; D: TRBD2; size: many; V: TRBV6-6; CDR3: CASRGEGYNEQFF; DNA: TGTGCCAGCAGAGGGGAGGGGTACAATGAGCAGTTCTTC
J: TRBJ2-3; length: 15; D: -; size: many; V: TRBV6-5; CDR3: CASSYSTVETDTQYF; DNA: TGTGCCAGCAGTTACTCCACGGTGGAAACAGATACGCAGTATTTT
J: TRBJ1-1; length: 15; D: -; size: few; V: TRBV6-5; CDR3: CASSSLRHMNTEAFF; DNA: TGTGCCAGCAGTTCCCTACGGCATATGAACACTGAAGCTTTCTTT
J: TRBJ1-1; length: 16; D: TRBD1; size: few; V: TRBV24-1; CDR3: CATSDSNRGPRTEAFF; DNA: TGTGCCACCAGTGATTCTAACAGGGGGCCAAGGACTGAAGCTTTCTTT
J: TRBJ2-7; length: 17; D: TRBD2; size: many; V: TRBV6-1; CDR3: CASTRPKGTSGGYEQYF; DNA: TGTGCCAGCACCCGACCCAAGGGGACTAGCGGGGGATACGAGCAGTACTTC
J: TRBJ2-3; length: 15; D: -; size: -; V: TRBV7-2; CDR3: CASTTPPSSTDTQYF; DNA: TGTGCCAGCACCACCCCTCCCTCTAGCACAGATACGCAGTATTTT
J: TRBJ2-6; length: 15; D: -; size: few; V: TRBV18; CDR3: CASSPAGTGANVLTF; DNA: TGTGCCAGCTCACCCGCGGGAACTGGGGCCAACGTCCTGACTTTC
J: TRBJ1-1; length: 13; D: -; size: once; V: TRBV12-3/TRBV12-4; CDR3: CASSLGMLEEAFF; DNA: TGTGCCAGCAGCCTTGGGATGTTGGAAGAAGCTTTCTTT
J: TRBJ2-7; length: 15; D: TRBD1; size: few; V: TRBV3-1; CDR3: CASSGGQGATYEQYF; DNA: TGTGCCAGCTCTGGCGGACAGGGGGCCACCTACGAGCAGTACTTC
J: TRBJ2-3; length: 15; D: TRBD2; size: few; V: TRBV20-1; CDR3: CSASLSGGVSDTQYF; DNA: TGCAGTGCTAGTCTTAGCGGGGGGGTATCAGATACGCAGTATTTT
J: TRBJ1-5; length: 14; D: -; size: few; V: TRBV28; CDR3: CASSLLGLGQPQHF; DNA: TGTGCCAGCAGCCTGCTCGGGCTAGGTCAGCCCCAGCATTTT